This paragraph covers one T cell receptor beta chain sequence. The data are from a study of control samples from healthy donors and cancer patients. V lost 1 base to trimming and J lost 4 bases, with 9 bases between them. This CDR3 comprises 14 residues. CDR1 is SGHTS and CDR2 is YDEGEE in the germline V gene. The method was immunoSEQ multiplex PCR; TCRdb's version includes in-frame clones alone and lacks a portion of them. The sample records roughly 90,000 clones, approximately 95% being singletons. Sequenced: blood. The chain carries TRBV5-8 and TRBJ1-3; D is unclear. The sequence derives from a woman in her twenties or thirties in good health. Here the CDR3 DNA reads TGTGCCAGCAGCTTGCGTGTCAGCGGAAACACCATATATTTT. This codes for CASSLRVSGNTIYF.